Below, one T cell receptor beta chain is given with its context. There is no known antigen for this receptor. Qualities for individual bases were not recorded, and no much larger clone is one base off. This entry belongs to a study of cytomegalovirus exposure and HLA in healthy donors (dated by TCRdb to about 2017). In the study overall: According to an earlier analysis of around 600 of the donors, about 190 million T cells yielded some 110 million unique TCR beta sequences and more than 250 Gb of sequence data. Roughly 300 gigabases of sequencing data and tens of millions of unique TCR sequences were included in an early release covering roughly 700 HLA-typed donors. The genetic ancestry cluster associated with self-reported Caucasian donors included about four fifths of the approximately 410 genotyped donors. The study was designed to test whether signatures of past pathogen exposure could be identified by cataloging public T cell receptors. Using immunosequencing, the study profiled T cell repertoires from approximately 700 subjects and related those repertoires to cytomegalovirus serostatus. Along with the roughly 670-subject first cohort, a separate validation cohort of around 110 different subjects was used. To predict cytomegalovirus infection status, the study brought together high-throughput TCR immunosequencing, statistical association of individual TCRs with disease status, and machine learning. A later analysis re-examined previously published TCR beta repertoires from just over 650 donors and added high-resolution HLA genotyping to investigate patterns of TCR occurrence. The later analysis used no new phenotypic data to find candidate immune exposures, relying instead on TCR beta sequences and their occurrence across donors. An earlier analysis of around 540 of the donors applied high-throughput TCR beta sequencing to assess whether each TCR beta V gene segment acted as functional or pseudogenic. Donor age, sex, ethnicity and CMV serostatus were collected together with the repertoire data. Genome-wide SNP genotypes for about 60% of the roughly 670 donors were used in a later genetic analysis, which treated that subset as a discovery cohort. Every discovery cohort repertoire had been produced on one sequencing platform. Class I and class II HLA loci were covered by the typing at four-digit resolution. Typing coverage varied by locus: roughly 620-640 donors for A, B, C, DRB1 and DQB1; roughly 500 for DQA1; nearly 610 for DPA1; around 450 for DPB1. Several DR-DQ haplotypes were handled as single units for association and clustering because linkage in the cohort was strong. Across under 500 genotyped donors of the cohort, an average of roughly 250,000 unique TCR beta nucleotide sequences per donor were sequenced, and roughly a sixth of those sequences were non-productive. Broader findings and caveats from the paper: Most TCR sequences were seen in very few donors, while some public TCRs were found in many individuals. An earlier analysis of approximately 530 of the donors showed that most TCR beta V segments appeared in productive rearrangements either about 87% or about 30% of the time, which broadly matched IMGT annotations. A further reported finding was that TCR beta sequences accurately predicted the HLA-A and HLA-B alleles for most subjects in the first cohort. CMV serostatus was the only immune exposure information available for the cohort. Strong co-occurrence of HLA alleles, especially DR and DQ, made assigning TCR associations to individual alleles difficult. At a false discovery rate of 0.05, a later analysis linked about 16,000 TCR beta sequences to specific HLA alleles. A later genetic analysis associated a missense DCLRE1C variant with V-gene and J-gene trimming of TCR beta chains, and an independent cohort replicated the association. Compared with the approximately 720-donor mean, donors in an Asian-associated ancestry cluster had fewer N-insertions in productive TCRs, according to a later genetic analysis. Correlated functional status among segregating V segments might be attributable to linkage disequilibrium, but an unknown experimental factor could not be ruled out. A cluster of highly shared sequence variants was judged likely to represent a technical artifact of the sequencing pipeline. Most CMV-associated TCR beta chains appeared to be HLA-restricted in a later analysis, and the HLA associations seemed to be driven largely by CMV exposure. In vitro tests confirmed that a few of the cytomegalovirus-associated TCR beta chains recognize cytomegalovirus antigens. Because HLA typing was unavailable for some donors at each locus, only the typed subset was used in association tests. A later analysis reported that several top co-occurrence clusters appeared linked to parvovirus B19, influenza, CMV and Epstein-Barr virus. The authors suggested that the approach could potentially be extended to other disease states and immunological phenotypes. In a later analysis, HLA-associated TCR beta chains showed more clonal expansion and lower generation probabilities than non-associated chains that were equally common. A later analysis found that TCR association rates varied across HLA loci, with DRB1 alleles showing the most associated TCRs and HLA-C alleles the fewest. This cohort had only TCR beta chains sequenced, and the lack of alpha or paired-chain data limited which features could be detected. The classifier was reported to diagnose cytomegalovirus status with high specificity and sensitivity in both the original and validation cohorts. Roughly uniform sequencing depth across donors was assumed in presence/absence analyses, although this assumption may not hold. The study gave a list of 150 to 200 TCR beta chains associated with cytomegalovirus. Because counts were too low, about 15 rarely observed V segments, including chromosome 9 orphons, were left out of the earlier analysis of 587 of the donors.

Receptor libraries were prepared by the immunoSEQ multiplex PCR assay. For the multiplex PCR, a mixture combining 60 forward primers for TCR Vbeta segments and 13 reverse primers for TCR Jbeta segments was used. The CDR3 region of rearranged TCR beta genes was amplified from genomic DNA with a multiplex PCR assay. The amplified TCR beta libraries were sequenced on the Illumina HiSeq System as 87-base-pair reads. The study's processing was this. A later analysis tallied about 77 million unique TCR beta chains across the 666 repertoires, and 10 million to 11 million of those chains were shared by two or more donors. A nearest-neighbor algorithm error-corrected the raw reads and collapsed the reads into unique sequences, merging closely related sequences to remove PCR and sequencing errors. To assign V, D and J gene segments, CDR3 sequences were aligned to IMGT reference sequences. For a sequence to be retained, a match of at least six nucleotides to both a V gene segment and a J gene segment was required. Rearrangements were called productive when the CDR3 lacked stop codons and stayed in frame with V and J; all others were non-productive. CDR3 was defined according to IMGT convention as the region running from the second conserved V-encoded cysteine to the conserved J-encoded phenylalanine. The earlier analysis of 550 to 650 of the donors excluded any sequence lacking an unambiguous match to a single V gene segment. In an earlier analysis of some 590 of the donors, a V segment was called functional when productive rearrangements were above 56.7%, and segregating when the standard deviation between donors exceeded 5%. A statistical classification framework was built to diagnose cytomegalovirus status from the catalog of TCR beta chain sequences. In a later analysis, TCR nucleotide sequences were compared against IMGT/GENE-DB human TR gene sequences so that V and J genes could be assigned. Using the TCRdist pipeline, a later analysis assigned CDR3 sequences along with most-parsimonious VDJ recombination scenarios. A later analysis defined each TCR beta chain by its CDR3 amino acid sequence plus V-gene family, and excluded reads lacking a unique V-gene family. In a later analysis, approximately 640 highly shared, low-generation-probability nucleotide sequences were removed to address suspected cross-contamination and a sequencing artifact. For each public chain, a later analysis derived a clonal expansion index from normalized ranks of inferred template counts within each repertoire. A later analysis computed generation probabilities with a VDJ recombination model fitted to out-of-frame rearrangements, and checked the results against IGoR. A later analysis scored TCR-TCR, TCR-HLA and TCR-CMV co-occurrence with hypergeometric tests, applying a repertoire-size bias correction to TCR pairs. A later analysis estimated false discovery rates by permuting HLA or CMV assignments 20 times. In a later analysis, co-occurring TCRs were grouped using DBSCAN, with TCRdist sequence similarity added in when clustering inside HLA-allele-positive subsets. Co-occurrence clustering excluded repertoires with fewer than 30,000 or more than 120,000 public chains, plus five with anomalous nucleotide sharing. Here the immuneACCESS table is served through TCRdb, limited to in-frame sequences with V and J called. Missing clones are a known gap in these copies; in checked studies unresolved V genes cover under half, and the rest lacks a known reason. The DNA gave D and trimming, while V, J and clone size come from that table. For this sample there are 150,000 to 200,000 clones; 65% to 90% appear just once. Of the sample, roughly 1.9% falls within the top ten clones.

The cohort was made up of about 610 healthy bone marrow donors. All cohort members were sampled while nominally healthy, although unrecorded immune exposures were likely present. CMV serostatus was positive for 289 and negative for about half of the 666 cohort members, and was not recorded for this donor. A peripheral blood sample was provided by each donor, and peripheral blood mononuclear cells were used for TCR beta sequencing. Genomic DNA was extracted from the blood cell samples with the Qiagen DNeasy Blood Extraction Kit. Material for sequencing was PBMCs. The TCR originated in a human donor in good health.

The CDR3 reads as follows: CASSSGTGKNQPQHF. Read as DNA, the sequence is TGTGCCAGCAGTTCCGGGACAGGGAAAAATCAGCCCCAGCATTTT. The chain couples TRBV6-6 to TRBJ1-5, with 9 bases matching TRBD1. Sequences MNHNY (CDR1) and SVGAGI (CDR2) are obtained from the germline V gene (reference sequence). Trimming removed 4 bases from V and 4 bases from J; the gene matches leave 5 bases unexplained. CDR3 length: 15 amino acids, cysteine to phenylalanine. Left in the record is the CDR3 DNA by itself, 45 bases read in frame from the first base.